One and the same sample provided the 21 T cell receptor beta chains below, sequenced in a study of blood T cell repertoires in COVID-19. Sequenced by immunoSEQ multiplex PCR; TCRdb stores in-frame clones only, minus some. The sample shows 110,000 to 150,000 clones, about 80% of them seen only once. The material sequenced was PBMCs or T cells enriched from blood (not recorded which). The source is a man aged 45-65 years who had recovered from COVID-19.

The CDR3 DNA is TGTGCCACCCTAGCGGGGGGCGGAAACACCATATATTTT. As protein: CATLAGGGNTIYF. This chain links TRBV10-3 with TRBJ1-3; possibly TRBD1 for D (6 bases). The CDR3 has 13 residues. Germline CDR1 ENHRY, CDR2 SYGVKD. Trimming removed 10 bases at V and 4 bases at J, with 14 bases between.

This clone was detected only a few times. The chain combines TRBV29-1 with TRBJ1-5, with D uncertain. Trimming stripped 8 bases from V and 0 bases from J, with 23 bases between. This CDR3 has 17 residues. Germline loops: CDR1 SQVTM, CDR2 ANQGSEA. The CDR3 DNA follows: TGCAGCCCTGGGGAGGCCCCCTACACTTATAGCAATCAGCCCCAGCATTTT. This codes for CSPGEAPYTYSNQPQHF.

CDR3 sequence (DNA): TGTGCCAGCATGTTTGCGGATAATTCACCCCTCCACTTT. Translation: CASMFADNSPLHF. V and J are TRBV6-5 and TRBJ1-6; D is unclear. Germline values: CDR1 MNHEY, CDR2 SVGAGI. The CDR3 is 13 amino acids. V was pared by 7 bases and J by 5 bases, with 9 bases between.

The chain employs TRBV30 and TRBJ1-2, with a weak D call TRBD1 (6 bases). The CDR3 is 14 residues long. From germline, CDR1 is GTSNPN and CDR2 SVGIG (reference sequence). The V end was cut by 1 base, the J end by 0 bases, with 9 bases between. The CDR3 DNA reads TGTGCCTGGAGTGGGACAGCTACTAACTATGGCTACACCTTC. Its translation: CAWSGTATNYGYTF.

The V call is TRBV7-2, the J call TRBJ2-3, with 9 positions matching TRBD1. The CDR3 has 14 amino acids. In germline, CDR1 is SGHTA, CDR2 FQGNSA. Trimming at V came to 1 base and at J to 5 bases, leaving 1 base not matched to a gene. In DNA form, the CDR3 reads TGTGCCAGCAGCTTAGACAGGGGGCGAGATACGCAGTATTTT. This sequence encodes CASSLDRGRDTQYF.

This rearrangement joins TRBV6-2 or TRBV6-3 to TRBJ2-1; 10 bases agree with TRBD1. The V gene end was trimmed by 2 bases and the J gene end by 3 bases; junction bases not matched to a gene: 4. Germline CDR1 MNHEY, CDR2 SVGEGT. The CDR3 spans 16 residues. The CDR3 DNA is TGTGCCAGCAGTTACAGTCGGGACAGGGGCTACAATGAGCAGTTCTTC. It translates to CASSYSRDRGYNEQFF.

The CDR3 DNA reads TGTGCCAGCAGTTCCGGACTAACCACAGATACGCAGTATTTT. Amino acids: CASSSGLTTDTQYF. V usage is TRBV6-5 and J usage is TRBJ2-3, with D possibly matching TRBD2 (6 bases). This CDR3 comprises 14 residues. Germline values: CDR1 MNHEY, CDR2 SVGAGI. Trimming removed 4 bases from V and 2 bases from J, with 10 bases in between.

The J gene is TRBJ2-2, the V gene TRBV5-1; D ambiguous. The CDR3 consists of 14 residues. Trimming stripped 0 bases from V and 2 bases from J, with 5 bases between. Germline CDR1 reads SGHRS; CDR2 reads YFSETQ. The CDR3 here is CASSLVGNTGELFF. The CDR3 nucleotides read TGCGCCAGCAGCTTGGTCGGTAACACCGGGGAGCTGTTTTTT.

The V gene is TRBV7-2, the J gene TRBJ2-7, with TRBD1 matching 10 bases. V was clipped by 5 bases and J by 7 bases; unmatched bases: 8. The CDR3 spans 14 residues. Germline V gives CDR1 SGHTA, CDR2 FQGNSA. The CDR3: CASSPGQGLGEQYF. As DNA, the CDR3 is TGTGCCAGCAGCCCGGGACAGGGGTTGGGAGAGCAGTACTTC.

The genes are TRBV11-2 and TRBJ2-7; TRBD2 is a possible D gene (6 bases). V lost 6 bases to trimming and J lost 3 bases, with 12 bases between them. The CDR3 consists of 13 residues. Germline loops: CDR1 SGHAT, CDR2 FQNNGV. The CDR3 loop reads CASRAGGVYEQYF. For the CDR3, the DNA is TGTGCCAGCAGGGCCGGGGGTGTCTACGAGCAGTACTTC.

The chain employs TRBV4-3 and TRBJ1-6; 8 positions match TRBD1. This CDR3 has 14 residues. With V trimmed by 4 bases and J by 7 bases, 3 bases remained unmatched. Germline V lookup: CDR1 LGHNA, CDR2 YSLEER. In nucleotides, the CDR3 is TGCGCCAGCAGCCTGGGACAGGAAAATTCACCCCTCCACTTT. Translated, it gives CASSLGQENSPLHF.

V and J are TRBV10-2 and TRBJ2-7; weak D call: TRBD1 (6 bases). The CDR3 is 14 residues long. Germline V gene data show CDR1 as WSHSY and CDR2 as SAAADI. Trimming removed 5 bases at V and 3 bases at J, with 14 bases between. Written as DNA, the CDR3 is TGCGCCAGCAGTACCCTCCGGGACAACTACGAGCAGTACTTC. This translates into CASSTLRDNYEQYF.

The chain uses TRBV11-2 and TRBJ2-1, with TRBD2 as a possible D gene (7 bases). CDR3 length equals 16 residues. V shed 1 base and J shed 3 bases, with 13 bases lying between them. Germline loops: CDR1 SGHAT, CDR2 FQNNGV. In DNA form, the CDR3 reads TGTGCCAGCAGCTTAGGTGCCGGGGGGCACTACAATGAGCAGTTCTTC. Amino acids: CASSLGAGGHYNEQFF.

This clone has a single count. The CDR3 DNA reads TGTGCCAGCAGCTTCCGGGACAGCTACAATGAGCAGTTCTTC. Its protein is CASSFRDSYNEQFF. This sequence joins TRBV7-8 and TRBJ2-1; 7 bases agree with TRBD1. The V segment lost 3 bases and the J segment 3 bases; nucleotides outside the gene matches: 2. The CDR3 loop spans 14 amino acids. CDR1 SGHVS and CDR2 FQNEAQ come from the germline V gene.

The J gene is TRBJ2-5, the V gene TRBV29-1, with TRBD2 identical over 11 bases. J lost 5 bases, V lost 6 bases, and 8 bases had no gene match. The V gene's germline CDR1 is SQVTM and CDR2 ANQGSEA. This CDR3 contains 14 residues. CDR3 DNA: TGCAGCGTCATTAGCGGGGGGGGCGCGGAGACCCAGTACTTC. Protein: CSVISGGGAETQYF.

The count of this clone is one. The chain employs TRBV25-1 and TRBJ1-1, with a weak D call TRBD1 (6 bases). The germline V gene has CDR1 MGHDK and CDR2 SYGVNS. Trimming cost V 6 bases and J 3 bases, with 14 bases left between them. The CDR3 covers 14 residues. CDR3 loop: CASRITGLYTEAFF. The CDR3 DNA reads as TGTGCCAGCAGGATTACAGGGTTGTACACTGAAGCTTTCTTT.

The chain is built from TRBV9 and TRBJ2-1, with D possibly TRBD2 on 7 matching bases. V lost 0 bases and J 7 bases, leaving 14 bases between the germline ends. Germline CDR1 SGDLS, CDR2 YYNGEE. This CDR3 region has 15 residues. As DNA, the CDR3 is TGTGCCAGCAGCGTAGATGGGGGGGCAGGGAATGAGCAGTTCTTC. Translated: CASSVDGGAGNEQFF. Full variable domain (missing parts from reference TRBV9 and TRBJ2-1): DSGVTQTPKHLITATGQRVTLRCSPRSGDLSVYWYQQSLDQGLQFLIQYYNGEERAKGNILERFSAQQFPDLHSELNLSSLELGDSALYFCASSVDGGAGNEQFFGPGTRLTVL.

The chain links TRBV5-1 to TRBJ2-1; TRBD2 matches at 11 bases. Losses at the gene ends were 1 base for V and 6 bases for J; bases not matched to a gene: 3. There are 15 residues in the CDR3. Germline loops: CDR1 SGHRS, CDR2 YFSETQ. CDR3 sequence (DNA): TGCGCCAGCAGCTTGAGACTAGCGGGGTCCAATGAGCAGTTCTTC. This gives the protein CASSLRLAGSNEQFF. The variable domain in full, with the rest retrieved from reference TRBV5-1 and TRBJ2-1, is KAGVTQTPRYLIKTRGQQVTLSCSPISGHRSVSWYQQTPGQGLQFLFEYFSETQRNKGNFPGRFSGRQFSNSRSEMNVSTLELGDSALYLCASSLRLAGSNEQFFGPGTRLTVL.

This chain joins TRBV28 and TRBJ2-5; 8 nucleotides line up with TRBD2. Germline V gene data show CDR1 as MDHEN and CDR2 as SYDVKM. V lost 8 bases to trimming and J lost 2 bases; unmatched junction nucleotides: 1. CDR3 length equals 12 residues. The CDR3, as DNA: TGTGCCAGCCGGGGGGGGCAAGAGACCCAGTACTTC. Amino acid sequence: CASRGGQETQYF.

This clone was detected only once. V gene TRBV5-5 combines with J gene TRBJ1-3; perhaps TRBD1 as D (5 bases). The CDR3 is 15 residues long. V dropped 3 bases and J dropped 2 bases, with 12 bases sitting between them. CDR1 is SGHKS and CDR2 is YYEKEE in the germline V gene (reference sequence). The CDR3 here is CASSSPQAAGNTIYF. As DNA, the CDR3 is TGTGCCAGCAGCTCCCCACAGGCTGCTGGAAACACCATATATTTT. The full variable domain, with the rest looked up from reference TRBV5-5 and TRBJ1-3, is DAGVTQSPTHLIKTRGQQVTLRCSPISGHKSVSWYQQVLGQGPQFIFQYYEKEERGRGNFPDRFSARQFPNYSSELNVNALLLGDSALYLCASSSPQAAGNTIYFGEGSWLTVV.

In its sample, this clone was seen once. The chain carries TRBV7-9 and TRBJ1-2; 8 nucleotides align to TRBD1. V gave up 5 bases and J gave up 7 bases; unmatched junction bases: 6. The CDR3 is 13 amino acids. Per germline, CDR1 SEHNR and CDR2 FQNEAQ (reference sequence). Here the CDR3 DNA reads TGTGCCAGCAGCGGAGACAGGGGACGTGGCTACACCTTC. It specifies CASSGDRGRGYTF.